This T cell receptor (beta chain) was captured in a study of cytomegalovirus exposure and HLA in healthy donors (dated by TCRdb to about 2017). For the study in its entirety: An earlier analysis of fewer than 750 of the donors reported about 260 Gb of sequence data and about 120 million unique TCR beta sequences obtained from 180 million or so T cells. A separate validation cohort of over 95 different subjects was used in addition to the roughly 720-subject first cohort. An early release that covered approximately 600 HLA-typed donors contained about 300 gigabases of sequencing data and approximately 85 million unique TCR sequences. Every repertoire in the discovery cohort had been generated on one and the same sequencing platform. The study aimed to test whether signatures of past pathogen exposure could be identified by cataloging public T cell receptors. Alongside the repertoire data, information on donor age, sex, ethnicity and CMV serostatus was compiled. A later genetic analysis used genome-wide SNP genotypes for about 65% of the 666 donors, treating that subset as a discovery cohort. HLA typing included class I and class II loci at four-digit resolution. Typing coverage differed by locus: A, B, C, DRB1 and DQB1 were typed in roughly 620-640 donors, DQA1 in roughly 510, DPA1 in approximately 610, and DPB1 in around 440. Rather than drawing on any new phenotypic data, the later analysis identified candidate immune exposures from TCR beta sequences and the way those sequences occurred across donors. A later analysis re-analyzed previously published TCR beta repertoires from 666 donors and added high-resolution HLA genotyping to study TCR occurrence patterns. Of the roughly 410 genotyped donors, approximately 81% were placed in the genetic ancestry cluster associated with self-reported Caucasian donors. High-throughput TCR immunosequencing, statistical association of individual TCRs with disease status, and machine learning were combined to predict cytomegalovirus infection status. Using immunosequencing, the study profiled T cell repertoires from roughly 650 subjects and related those repertoires to cytomegalovirus serostatus. About 5 DR-DQ haplotypes were handled as single units for association and clustering, since linkage in the cohort was strong. To decide whether each TCR beta V gene segment behaved as functional or pseudogenic, an earlier analysis of fewer than 750 of the donors relied on high-throughput TCR beta sequencing. Among some 400 genotyped donors of the cohort, an average of around 250,000 unique TCR beta nucleotide sequences was sequenced per donor, of which about 20% were non-productive. The paper's findings and limits, for the study overall: At a false discovery rate of 0.05, a later analysis linked around 17,000 TCR beta sequences to specific HLA alleles. The authors suggested that the approach could potentially be extended to other disease states and immunological phenotypes. A further reported finding was that TCR beta sequences accurately predicted the HLA-A and HLA-B alleles for most subjects in the first cohort. V-gene and J-gene trimming of TCR beta chains was associated with a missense DCLRE1C variant in a later genetic analysis, and the association was replicated in an independent cohort. A later analysis found that TCR association rates varied across HLA loci, with DRB1 alleles showing the most associated TCRs and HLA-C alleles the fewest. The earlier analysis of 587 of the donors excluded 15 to 20 rarely observed V segments, including chromosome 9 orphons, because counts were too low. According to a later analysis, parvovirus B19, influenza, CMV and Epstein-Barr virus appeared linked to several top co-occurrence clusters. CMV serostatus was the only immune exposure information available for the cohort. Cytomegalovirus status was reported to be diagnosed by the classifier with high specificity and sensitivity in both the original and validation cohorts. Most TCR sequences were observed very rarely across donors, whereas some public TCRs were present in many individuals. In vitro tests confirmed that a few of the cytomegalovirus-associated TCR beta chains recognize cytomegalovirus antigens. The presence/absence analyses assumed that sequencing depth was roughly uniform across donors, and that assumption may not be true. According to a later genetic analysis, donors in an Asian-associated ancestry cluster had fewer N-insertions in productive TCRs than the approximately 610-donor mean. In the study, approximately 160 TCR beta chains were listed as associated with cytomegalovirus. Linkage disequilibrium might explain the correlated functional status among segregating V segments, but an unknown experimental factor could not be excluded. In a later analysis, HLA-associated TCR beta chains showed more clonal expansion and lower generation probabilities than non-associated chains that were equally common. In this cohort, only TCR beta chains were sequenced, and detectable features were limited by the absence of alpha or paired-chain data. A later analysis found that most CMV-associated TCR beta chains appeared HLA-restricted, with HLA associations seemingly driven largely by CMV exposure. Because some donors lacked HLA typing at each locus, the association tests relied only on the typed subset. When HLA alleles, especially DR and DQ, strongly co-occurred, attributing TCR associations to individual alleles was difficult. A cluster of highly shared sequence variants was judged likely to be a technical artifact of the sequencing pipeline. Because the 87-base-pair reads could not distinguish some IMGT-functional V segments, including TRBV6-2 and TRBV6-3, those segments were excluded. An earlier analysis of around 540 of the donors showed that most TCR beta V segments appeared in productive rearrangements either about 87% or about 30% of the time, which broadly matched IMGT annotations.

As regards this clone: The specificity of this receptor is unknown. There are no base qualities to consult, and no much larger clone falls within one base.

The cohort comprised 710 or so healthy bone marrow donors. At the time of sampling, all cohort members were nominally healthy, though unrecorded immune exposures were likely present. The donor was CMV seronegative and belonged to the group of around 400 seronegative cohort members. Every donor gave a peripheral blood sample, and the peripheral blood mononuclear cells from that sample were used for TCR beta sequencing. Genomic DNA extraction from the blood cell samples was performed with the Qiagen DNeasy Blood Extraction Kit. The library was generated by the immunoSEQ multiplex PCR assay. For the multiplex PCR, a mixture combining 60 forward primers for TCR Vbeta segments and 13 reverse primers for TCR Jbeta segments was used. Amplification of the CDR3 region of rearranged TCR beta genes was performed with a multiplex PCR assay on genomic DNA. The amplified TCR beta libraries were sequenced on the Illumina HiSeq System as 87-base-pair reads. The paper's data handling went like this. A later analysis tallied roughly 80 million unique TCR beta chains across the 666 repertoires, and some 10 million of those chains were shared by two or more donors. To remove PCR and sequencing errors, raw reads were error-corrected and collapsed into unique sequences using a nearest-neighbor algorithm that merged closely related sequences. CDR3 sequences were aligned to IMGT reference sequences to assign V, D and J gene segments. For a sequence to be retained, a match of at least six nucleotides to both a V gene segment and a J gene segment was required. Rearrangements were called productive when the CDR3 lacked stop codons and stayed in frame with V and J; all others were non-productive. CDR3 was defined by IMGT convention, running from the second conserved V-encoded cysteine to the conserved J-encoded phenylalanine. The earlier analysis of about 570 of the donors excluded any sequence lacking an unambiguous match to a single V gene segment. An earlier analysis of a few hundred of the donors classified V segments as functional when productive rearrangements were above 56.7% and as segregating when the standard deviation between donors was above 5%. A statistical classification framework was built for diagnosing cytomegalovirus status from the catalog of TCR beta chain sequences. In a later analysis, TCR nucleotide sequences were compared against IMGT/GENE-DB human TR gene sequences so that V and J genes could be assigned. The TCRdist pipeline was used in a later analysis to assign CDR3 sequences and most-parsimonious VDJ recombination scenarios. A later analysis defined each TCR beta chain by its CDR3 amino acid sequence plus V-gene family, and excluded reads lacking a unique V-gene family. As a way to deal with suspected cross-contamination and a sequencing artifact, a later analysis dropped 450 to 700 nucleotide sequences that were highly shared and had low generation probability. A later analysis calculated a clonal expansion index for each public chain from normalized within-repertoire ranks of inferred template counts. In a later analysis, generation probabilities were computed with a VDJ recombination model fitted to out-of-frame rearrangements, and the resulting probabilities were checked against IGoR. Hypergeometric tests were used in a later analysis to score TCR-TCR, TCR-HLA and TCR-CMV co-occurrence, with a repertoire-size bias correction applied to the TCR pairs. In a later analysis, false discovery rates were estimated by permuting HLA or CMV assignments 20 times. In a later analysis, co-occurring TCRs were grouped with DBSCAN, and TCRdist sequence similarity was added when clustering was performed within HLA-allele-positive subsets. Repertoires with fewer than 30,000 or more than 120,000 public chains were left out of co-occurrence clustering, as were about 5 repertoires with anomalous nucleotide sharing. TCRdb took over this immuneACCESS table, retaining in-frame rearrangements with V and J assigned. Such tables are incomplete; in checked studies, under half of the missing clones stem from an unresolved V gene, and the remainder is unexplained. V and J calls and clone size follow that table, whereas D and trimming were derived from the DNA. Counted in this sample were fewer than 200,000 clones; 75% to 90% of them appeared once. The ten largest clonotypes hold approximately 0.98% of the sample.

Trimming removed 4 bases from V and 11 bases from J; the gene matches leave 16 bases unexplained. Via the germline V gene (reference sequence), CDR1 is GTSNPN and CDR2 SVGIG. The CDR3, cysteine through phenylalanine, is 16 amino acids long. The sequence is cut down to CDR3 DNA, 48 bases in frame from base 1. The chain was built from TRBV30 and TRBJ2-5, with 13 middle bases fitting TRBD2. Sequenced material: PBMCs. The clonotype comes from a boy aged 2 to 9 in good health and CMV-seronegative. The nucleotide sequence reads TGTGCCTGGAACACTTTGGGACTAGCGGGACCAGGTGAGCAGTACTTC. This encodes CAWNTLGLAGPGEQYF. The variable domain in full, with residues beyond the CDR3 obtained from the reference TRBV30 and TRBJ2-5 genes, is SQTIHQWPATLVQPVGSPLSLECTVEGTSNPNLYWYRQAAGRGLQLLFYSVGIGQISSEVPQNLSASRPQDRQFILSSKKLLLSDSGFYLCAWNTLGLAGPGEQYFGPGTRLLVL.